The 16 T cell receptor beta chains below all came from one sample that was sequenced in a study of radiation and T cells in renal cell carcinoma. Measured with immunoSEQ multiplex PCR; TCRdb has only the in-frame clones, and not every one. This sample has 65,000 or so clones; about 83% occur once, and the top ten carry approximately 6.8%. The time point is: blood 4 weeks post-SBRT, at nephrectomy. Described treatment: 15 Gy SBRT to primary tumor, nephrectomy 4 weeks later. The sequenced sample was blood, obtained from a patient whose treatment included radiotherapy and nephrectomy. The receptors were gathered from a man aged 55 to 70 with renal cell carcinoma.

The chain couples TRBV6-5 to TRBJ1-5, with TRBD1 identical over 8 bases. This CDR3 has 14 amino acids. V gave up 6 bases and J gave up 1 base; unmatched junction bases: 2. Germline V gives CDR1 MNHEY, CDR2 SVGAGI. CDR3 region: CASRRQGSNQPQHF. The CDR3 DNA reads as TGTGCCAGCAGACGACAGGGGAGCAATCAGCCCCAGCATTTT.

The chain uses TRBV11-3 and TRBJ2-3, with D uncertain. V lost 2 bases, J lost 7 bases, and 10 bases lay in between. This CDR3 region has 13 residues. Germline V lookup: CDR1 SGHNT, CDR2 YENEEA. CDR3 region: CASSLFLGHTQYF. CDR3 nucleotide sequence: TGTGCCAGCAGCTTATTTTTAGGGCATACGCAGTATTTT.

The chain uses TRBV11-3 and TRBJ2-6, with a weak D call TRBD1 (6 bases). Between the trimmed V and J ends, which lost 3 bases and 0 bases, there was a span of 12 bases. Germline CDR1 SGHNT, CDR2 YENEEA. This CDR3 has 17 residues. The CDR3 region is CASSFGQGSSGANVLTF. DNA for the CDR3: TGTGCCAGCAGCTTTGGGCAGGGGAGCTCTGGGGCCAACGTCCTGACTTTC.

V is TRBV19 and J is TRBJ1-2, with a weak D call TRBD1 (6 bases). Trimming took 3 bases from V and 4 from J, leaving 18 bases between them. CDR1 is LNHDA, CDR2 SQIVND, per germline (reference sequence). The CDR3 spans 16 residues. The CDR3 DNA is TGTGCCAGTAGTATGGGGGCAGCGGGATCCGGCTATGGCTACACCTTC. This gives the protein CASSMGAAGSGYGYTF. The full variable domain, its missing parts supplied by reference TRBV19 and TRBJ1-2, is DGGITQSPKYLFRKEGQNVTLSCEQNLNHDAMYWYRQDPGQGLRLIYYSQIVNDFQKGDIAEGYSVSREKKESFPLTVTSAQKNPTAFYLCASSMGAAGSGYGYTFGSGTRLTVV.

The chain uses TRBV29-1 and TRBJ2-2; tentatively, D is TRBD2 (6 bases). With 5 bases removed from V and 10 bases from J, the gap between germline ends came to 20 bases. The germline CDR1 and CDR2 sequences are SQVTM and ANQGSEA. CDR3 size: 14 residues. The CDR3 sequence is CSVTSPPGSVELFF. The DNA of the CDR3 is TGCAGCGTTACTAGCCCCCCCGGGAGTGTGGAGCTGTTTTTT.

The chain links TRBV28 to TRBJ2-6; D could derive from TRBD1 or TRBD2 (5 bases each). CDR3 length: 15 residues. V gave up 8 bases and J gave up 0 bases, with 11 bases separating them. Germline V lookup: CDR1 MDHEN, CDR2 SYDVKM. CDR3 sequence: CASWVGDSGANVLTF. The CDR3 DNA sequence: TGTGCCAGCTGGGTGGGGGACTCTGGGGCCAACGTCCTGACTTTC. The entire variable domain, with the rest obtained from reference TRBV28 and TRBJ2-6, is as follows: DVKVTQSSRYLVKRTGEKVFLECVQDMDHENMFWYRQDPGLGLRLIYFSYDVKMKEKGDIPEGYSVSREKKERFSLILESASTNQTSMYLCASWVGDSGANVLTFGAGSRLTVL.

The rearrangement uses TRBV7-9 and TRBJ2-3; D tentatively fits TRBD1 or TRBD2 (5 bases each). The CDR3 loop spans 15 amino acids. V lost 6 bases to trimming and J lost 5 bases, with 18 bases between them. CDR1 is SEHNR, CDR2 FQNEAQ, per germline (reference sequence). The CDR3 loop reads CASRPPGPDRDTQYF. CDR3 coding DNA: TGTGCCAGCAGGCCTCCGGGACCCGACAGAGATACGCAGTATTTT.

This chain uses TRBV6-5 with TRBJ2-7; D gene ambiguous. The CDR3 runs 16 residues. Trimming took off 4 bases at V and 1 base at J, with 17 bases between the two ends. Germline V gene sequence: CDR1 MNHEY, CDR2 SVGAGI. The CDR3 region is CASSSFGTFSSYEQYF. The CDR3 nucleotides are TGTGCCAGCAGTTCATTCGGCACTTTCAGTTCCTACGAGCAGTACTTC.

The chain links TRBV7-2 to TRBJ1-1; D remains ambiguous. Germline V CDR1 and CDR2: SGHTA, FQGNSA. V was trimmed by 4 bases and J by 5 bases, leaving 17 bases between them. The CDR3 sequence is 15 residues long. CDR3 region: CASSWHMGRWTEAFF. The CDR3 region has the DNA TGTGCCAGCAGCTGGCACATGGGGAGATGGACTGAAGCTTTCTTT.

The rearrangement links TRBV7-9 to TRBJ1-5; D not certain. The CDR3 has 14 residues. Trimming pared 5 bases from V and 4 bases from J, leaving 12 bases between. Germline V gene lookup returns CDR1 SEHNR and CDR2 FQNEAQ (reference sequence). The CDR3 loop reads CASSAGVGNQPQHF. In nucleotides, the CDR3 is TGTGCCAGCAGCGCCGGGGTCGGAAATCAGCCCCAGCATTTT.

This clone was observed a single time. CDR3 coding DNA: TGTGCCAGCAGTGGGCAGCTACTAGATACGCAGTATTTT. Translated: CASSGQLLDTQYF. The chain links TRBV2 to TRBJ2-3; D unresolved. Germline values: CDR1 SNHLY, CDR2 FYNNEI. V was pared by 4 bases and J by 5 bases, with 10 bases between. This CDR3 spans 13 amino acids.

This clone was recorded once. The chain uses TRBV29-1 and TRBJ1-1; the D is unclear. This CDR3 has 14 amino acids. CDR1 and CDR2 (germline): SQVTM, ANQGSEA. Trimming shortened V by 7 bases and J by 4 bases, and 19 bases separated the two germline ends. The DNA of the CDR3 is TGCAGCGGCAACAACGCATGGGGTAGCACTGAAGCTTTCTTT. Its protein is CSGNNAWGSTEAFF.

The rearrangement joins TRBV27 to TRBJ2-1; 7 bases agree with TRBD2. The CDR3 consists of 14 residues. Germline lookup yields CDR1 MNHEY and CDR2 SMNVEV (reference sequence). Trimming at V came to 5 bases and at J to 5 bases, leaving 6 bases not matched to a gene. The CDR3, as DNA: TGTGCCAGCAGTGGACTAGTGATCAACAATGAGCAGTTCTTC. It is translated as CASSGLVINNEQFF.

The chain employs TRBV6-1 and TRBJ2-7; tentative D call: TRBD2 (6 bases). In germline, CDR1 is MNHNS, CDR2 SASEGT. This CDR3 spans 13 amino acids. The V end was cut by 6 bases, the J end by 2 bases, with 11 bases between. DNA of the CDR3: TGTGCCAGCAGCGCGGGGATCACCTACGAGCAGTACGTC. Translation: CASSAGITYEQYV.

The chain combines TRBV19 with TRBJ2-7; TRBD1 matches 7 bases. There are 14 residues in the CDR3. From germline, CDR1 is LNHDA and CDR2 SQIVND (reference sequence). The junction had 9 bases not matched to a gene; V was cut back by 6 bases and J by 4 bases. The CDR3, as DNA: TGTGCCAGTAGGGTCAGGACAGGCGGATACGAGCAGTACTTC. Translation: CASRVRTGGYEQYF. Complete variable domain (other parts from reference TRBV19 and TRBJ2-7): DGGITQSPKYLFRKEGQNVTLSCEQNLNHDAMYWYRQDPGQGLRLIYYSQIVNDFQKGDIAEGYSVSREKKESFPLTVTSAQKNPTAFYLCASRVRTGGYEQYFGPGTRLTVT.

The CDR3 loop reads CAWNEGLGTGELFF. The CDR3 region has the DNA TGTGCCTGGAACGAGGGCTTGGGGACCGGGGAGCTGTTTTTT. V and J are TRBV30 and TRBJ2-2, with D perhaps matching TRBD2 (5 bases). Germline CDR1 is GTSNPN and CDR2 is SVGIG (reference sequence). V was pared by 4 bases and J by 5 bases, with 14 bases between. The CDR3 sequence is 14 residues long.